A selection of T cell receptor beta chains follows, all from one sample in a study of T cell changes during pregnancy in multiple sclerosis. The assay was immunoSEQ multiplex PCR, and TCRdb's table has in-frame clones only and misses some. The sample holds some 30,000 clones; around 89% are singletons and the top ten take just over 0.55%. The material sequenced was CD4+ T cells from peripheral blood mononuclear cells, taken in the third trimester of pregnancy. These receptors originate from a female donor in good health, enrolled as a control in a pregnancy study. Each CDR3 is given with its conserved first and last residue. Each record gives: CDR3 protein, CDR3 DNA, clone size, J gene, V gene, D gene. The D gene is left open where the match is weak. Clone size is stated in some rows and not others, as once, few, many or a class when expanded.

cdr3_aa: CAWSGDRANTEAFF
cdr3_nt: TGTGCCTGGAGTGGGGACAGAGCGAACACTGAAGCTTTCTTT
clone_size: -
j_call: TRBJ1-1
v_call: TRBV30
d_call: TRBD1

cdr3_aa: CASSSRSTGGYEQYF
cdr3_nt: TGTGCCAGCAGCTCTCGCTCCACGGGGGGCTACGAGCAGTACTTC
clone_size: -
j_call: TRBJ2-7
v_call: TRBV6-6
d_call: TRBD2

cdr3_aa: CASSLGLAGLVQYF
cdr3_nt: TGTGCCAGCAGCTTAGGACTAGCGGGCCTGGTGCAGTATTTT
clone_size: once
j_call: TRBJ2-3
v_call: TRBV11-2
d_call: TRBD2

cdr3_aa: CASTFGQGRGGYTF
cdr3_nt: TGTGCCAGTACCTTCGGACAGGGGCGGGGTGGCTACACCTTC
clone_size: -
j_call: TRBJ1-2
v_call: TRBV19
d_call: TRBD1

cdr3_aa: CASSMTVDTGELFF
cdr3_nt: TGTGCCAGTAGTATGACAGTGGACACCGGGGAGCTGTTTTTT
clone_size: -
j_call: TRBJ2-2
v_call: TRBV19
d_call: -

cdr3_aa: CASSLGARSGGRQETQYF
cdr3_nt: TGTGCCAGCAGCTTGGGTGCAAGAAGCGGGGGGCGCCAAGAGACCCAGTACTTC
clone_size: -
j_call: TRBJ2-5
v_call: TRBV7-2
d_call: TRBD2

cdr3_aa: CASSYSSAPGGELFF
cdr3_nt: TGTGCCAGCAGTTACTCGAGTGCACCGGGCGGGGAGCTGTTTTTT
clone_size: -
j_call: TRBJ2-2
v_call: TRBV6-6
d_call: -

cdr3_aa: CASSPTQGFSGNTIYF
cdr3_nt: TGTGCCAGCTCACCTACGCAGGGGTTCTCTGGAAACACCATATATTTT
clone_size: -
j_call: TRBJ1-3
v_call: TRBV18
d_call: -

cdr3_aa: CASSSRSKNIQYF
cdr3_nt: TGTGCCAGCAGCTCAAGGAGCAAAAACATTCAGTACTTC
clone_size: -
j_call: TRBJ2-4
v_call: TRBV5-6
d_call: -

cdr3_aa: CAIRVADSMNTEAFF
cdr3_nt: TGTGCCATCAGAGTCGCGGACAGCATGAACACTGAAGCTTTCTTT
clone_size: -
j_call: TRBJ1-1
v_call: TRBV10-3
d_call: -

cdr3_aa: CASRRGAQGSYEQYF
cdr3_nt: TGTGCCAGCAGAAGAGGGGCACAGGGCTCCTACGAGCAGTACTTC
clone_size: -
j_call: TRBJ2-7
v_call: TRBV14
d_call: -

cdr3_aa: CASSRPGTGQGTEAFF
cdr3_nt: TGTGCCAGCAGTCGTCCCGGGACAGGGCAGGGCACTGAAGCTTTCTTT
clone_size: -
j_call: TRBJ1-1
v_call: TRBV11-3
d_call: TRBD1

cdr3_aa: CAWKAGAIHEQFF
cdr3_nt: TGTGCCTGGAAAGCGGGAGCAATCCATGAGCAGTTCTTC
clone_size: -
j_call: TRBJ2-1
v_call: TRBV30
d_call: TRBD2

cdr3_aa: CASSGVGGHGNEKLFF
cdr3_nt: TGTGCCAGCAGCGGCGTGGGGGGGCACGGCAATGAAAAACTGTTTTTT
clone_size: -
j_call: TRBJ1-4
v_call: TRBV9
d_call: -

cdr3_aa: CASSAGGLAVDFYEQYF
cdr3_nt: TGTGCCAGCAGCGCCGGGGGGCTAGCGGTAGATTTCTACGAGCAGTACTTC
clone_size: -
j_call: TRBJ2-7
v_call: TRBV9
d_call: -

cdr3_aa: CSARDPGFEQYF
cdr3_nt: TGCAGCGCCCGCGACCCAGGGTTCGAGCAGTACTTC
clone_size: once
j_call: TRBJ2-7
v_call: TRBV29-1
d_call: -

cdr3_aa: CASRPGQGAPSGANVLTF
cdr3_nt: TGTGCCAGCAGGCCGGGACAGGGGGCTCCCTCTGGGGCCAACGTCCTGACTTTC
clone_size: once
j_call: TRBJ2-6
v_call: TRBV27
d_call: TRBD1

cdr3_aa: CASSFVSDEQYF
cdr3_nt: TGTGCCAGCAGCTTTGTGAGTGACGAGCAGTACTTC
clone_size: -
j_call: TRBJ2-7
v_call: TRBV7-2
d_call: -

cdr3_aa: CASSQTSGSSYEQYF
cdr3_nt: TGTGCCAGCAGCCAAACTAGCGGGAGCTCCTACGAGCAGTACTTC
clone_size: -
j_call: TRBJ2-7
v_call: TRBV6-5
d_call: TRBD2

cdr3_aa: CASSLEGPGGQPQHF
cdr3_nt: TGTGCCAGCAGCTTAGAGGGGCCAGGGGGGCAGCCCCAGCATTTT
clone_size: -
j_call: TRBJ1-5
v_call: TRBV7-2
d_call: TRBD1